The clone carrying this TCR beta chain was seen ten or more times. TCRdb itself ran the 5' RACE reads through MiXCR, one entry per CDR3 protein. Seen here are roughly 90,000 distinct CDR3 sequences, around 3.4% observed once, and the top ten hold roughly 2.9%. This entry comes from a study of neurological immune-mediated disorders. The CDR3 contains 15 residues. V dropped 3 bases and J dropped 3; count of bases not matched to a gene: 7. Per germline, CDR1 MNHEY and CDR2 SVGEGT. The receptor was derived from a woman between 50 and 59 years old with multiple sclerosis. The sequenced sample was PBMCs. V is TRBV6-2 or TRBV6-3 and J is TRBJ1-2; 7 positions agree with TRBD1. The CDR3 DNA sequence: TGTGCCAGCAGTTATCGAGGGACAGTTGACTATGGCTACACCTTC. This encodes CASSYRGTVDYGYTF.